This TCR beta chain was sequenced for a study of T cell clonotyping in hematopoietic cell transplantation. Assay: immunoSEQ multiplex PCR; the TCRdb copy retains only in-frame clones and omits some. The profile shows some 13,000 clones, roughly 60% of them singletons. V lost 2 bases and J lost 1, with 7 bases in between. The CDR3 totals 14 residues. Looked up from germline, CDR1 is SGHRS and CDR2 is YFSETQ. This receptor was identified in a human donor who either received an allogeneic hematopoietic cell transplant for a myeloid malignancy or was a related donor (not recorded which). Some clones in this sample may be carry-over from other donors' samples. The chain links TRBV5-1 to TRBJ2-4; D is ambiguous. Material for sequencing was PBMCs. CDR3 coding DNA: TGCGCCAGCAGCTTATCTGCGGCCAAAAACATTCAGTACTTC. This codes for CASSLSAAKNIQYF.